Sequencing of this TCR beta chain was carried out in a study of OX40 agonist ivuxolimab in advanced cancers. Study context: People in dose escalation had one of these cancers: hepatocellular carcinoma, melanoma, renal cell or head and neck cancer.

The J segment lost 5 bases and the V segment lost 0 bases, leaving 9 bases of the junction unmatched. This CDR3 region has 16 residues. The germline CDR1 and CDR2 sequences are SGDLS and YYNGEE. Produced via immunoSEQ multiplex PCR; TCRdb's table is partial and in-frame only. The table includes more than 70,000 clones, approximately 90% detected once. This TCR was sampled from an adult with an advanced solid tumor such as melanoma, head and neck, liver or kidney cancer. The specimen was CD4+ or CD8+ T cells sorted from blood, collected in a trial of the OX40 agonist ivuxolimab. The V gene is TRBV9, the J gene TRBJ1-2; 8 nucleotides align to TRBD1. CDR3 loop: CASSVANPGQGYGYTF. The DNA for the CDR3 is TGTGCCAGCAGCGTAGCTAATCCCGGACAGGGATATGGCTACACCTTC.